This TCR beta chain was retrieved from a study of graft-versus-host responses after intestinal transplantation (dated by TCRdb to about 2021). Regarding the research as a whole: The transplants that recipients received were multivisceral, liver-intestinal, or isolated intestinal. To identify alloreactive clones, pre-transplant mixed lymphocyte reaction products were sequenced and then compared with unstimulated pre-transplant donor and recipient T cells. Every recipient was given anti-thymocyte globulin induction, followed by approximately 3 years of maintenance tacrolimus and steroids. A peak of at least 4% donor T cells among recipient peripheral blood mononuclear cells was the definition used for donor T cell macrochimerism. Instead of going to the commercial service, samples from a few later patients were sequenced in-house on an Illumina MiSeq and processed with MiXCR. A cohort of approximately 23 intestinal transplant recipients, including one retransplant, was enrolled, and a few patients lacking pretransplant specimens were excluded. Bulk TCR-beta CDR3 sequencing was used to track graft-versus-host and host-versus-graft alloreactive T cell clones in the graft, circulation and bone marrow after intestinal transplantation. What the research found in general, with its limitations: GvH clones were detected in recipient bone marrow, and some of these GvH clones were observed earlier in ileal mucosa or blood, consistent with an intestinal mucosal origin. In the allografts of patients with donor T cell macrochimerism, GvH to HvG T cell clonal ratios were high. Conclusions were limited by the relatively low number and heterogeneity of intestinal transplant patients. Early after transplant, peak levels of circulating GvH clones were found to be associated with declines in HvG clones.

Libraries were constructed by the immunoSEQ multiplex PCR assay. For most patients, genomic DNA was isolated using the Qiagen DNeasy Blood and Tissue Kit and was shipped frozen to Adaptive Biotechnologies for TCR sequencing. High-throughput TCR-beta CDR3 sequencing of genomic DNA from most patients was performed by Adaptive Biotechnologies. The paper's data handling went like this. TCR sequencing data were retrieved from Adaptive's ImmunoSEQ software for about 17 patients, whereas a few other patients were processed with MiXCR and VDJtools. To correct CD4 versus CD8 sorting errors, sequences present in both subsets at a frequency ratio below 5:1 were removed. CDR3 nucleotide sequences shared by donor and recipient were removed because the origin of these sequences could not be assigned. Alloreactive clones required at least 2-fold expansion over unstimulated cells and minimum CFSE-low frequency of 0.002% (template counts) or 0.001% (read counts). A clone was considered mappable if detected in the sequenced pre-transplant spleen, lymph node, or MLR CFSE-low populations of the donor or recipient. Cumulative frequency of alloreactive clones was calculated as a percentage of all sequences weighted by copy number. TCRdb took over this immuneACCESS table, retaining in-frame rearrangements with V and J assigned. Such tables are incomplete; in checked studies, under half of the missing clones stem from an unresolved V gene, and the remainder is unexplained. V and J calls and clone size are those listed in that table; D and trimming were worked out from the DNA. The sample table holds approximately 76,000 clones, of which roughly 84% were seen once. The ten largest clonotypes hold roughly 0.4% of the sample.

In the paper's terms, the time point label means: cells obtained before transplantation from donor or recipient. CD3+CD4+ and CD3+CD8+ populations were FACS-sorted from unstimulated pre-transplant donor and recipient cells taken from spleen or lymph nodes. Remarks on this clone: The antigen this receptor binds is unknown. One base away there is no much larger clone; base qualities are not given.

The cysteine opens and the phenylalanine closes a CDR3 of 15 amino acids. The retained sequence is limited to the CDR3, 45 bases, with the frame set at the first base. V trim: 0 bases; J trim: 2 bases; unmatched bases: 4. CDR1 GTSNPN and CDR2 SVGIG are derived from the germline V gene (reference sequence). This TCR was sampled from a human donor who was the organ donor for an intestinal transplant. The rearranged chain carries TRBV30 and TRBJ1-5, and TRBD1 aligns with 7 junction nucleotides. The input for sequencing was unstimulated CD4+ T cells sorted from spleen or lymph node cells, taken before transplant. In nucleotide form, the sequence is TGTGCCTGGAGTGTAGGGGGCGCGGGCAATCAGCCCCAGCATTTT. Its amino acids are CAWSVGGAGNQPQHF.